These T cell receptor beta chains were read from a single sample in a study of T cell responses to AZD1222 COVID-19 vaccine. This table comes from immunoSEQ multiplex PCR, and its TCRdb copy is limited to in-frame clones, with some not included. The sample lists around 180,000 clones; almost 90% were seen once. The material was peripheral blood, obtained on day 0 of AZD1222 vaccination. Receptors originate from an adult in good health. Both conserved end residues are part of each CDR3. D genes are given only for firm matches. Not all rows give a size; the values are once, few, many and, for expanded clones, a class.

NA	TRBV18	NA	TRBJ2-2	TGTGCCAGCTCACCTGAGTTACAGGTGAACACCGGGGAGCTGTTTTTT	CASSPELQVNTGELFF
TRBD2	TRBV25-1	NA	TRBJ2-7	TGTGCCAGCAGTCGGGACTACGGGGAGGAGCAGTACTTC	CASSRDYGEEQYF
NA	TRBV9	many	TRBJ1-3	TGTGCCAGCAGCGTAGGAGGAACCATATATTTT	CASSVGGTIYF
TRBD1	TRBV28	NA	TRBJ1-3	TGTGCCAGCAGTTCCCGTTTCACTAAGCAGGGGGCAAGTGGAAACACCATATATTTT	CASSSRFTKQGASGNTIYF
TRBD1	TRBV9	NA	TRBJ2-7	TGTGCCAGCAGCGTGGGACAGGCCAACTACGAGCAGTACTTC	CASSVGQANYEQYF
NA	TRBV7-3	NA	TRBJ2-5	TGTGCCAGCAGCCTGGGACAAAGGGGAGCCCAGTACTTC	CASSLGQRGAQYF
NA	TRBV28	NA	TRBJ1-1	TGTGCCAGCAGTTACACTGAAGCTTTCTTT	CASSYTEAFF
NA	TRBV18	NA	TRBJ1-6	TGTGCCAGCTCACTAGAACAGTTTAATTCACCCCTCCACTTT	CASSLEQFNSPLHF
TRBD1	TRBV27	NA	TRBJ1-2	TGTGCCAGCAGTGACCGACAGGGCTATGGCTACACCTTC	CASSDRQGYGYTF
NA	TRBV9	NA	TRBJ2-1	TGTGCCAGCAGCGCCCCGGGTGGGGCCTACAATGAGCAGTTCTTC	CASSAPGGAYNEQFF
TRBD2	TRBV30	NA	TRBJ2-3	TGTGCCGGTGAGCGGGAGTCAAGCACAGATACGCAGTATTTT	CAGERESSTDTQYF
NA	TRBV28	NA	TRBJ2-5	TGTGCCAGCAGTCCGGCGGGACAGCAAGAGACCCAGTACTTC	CASSPAGQQETQYF
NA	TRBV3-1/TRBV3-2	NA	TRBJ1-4	TGTGCCAGCAGCCAAGAAAGAGGGACATCGACTAATGAAAAACTGTTTTTT	CASSQERGTSTNEKLFF
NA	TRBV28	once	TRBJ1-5	TGTGCCAGCAGTTCACGGGTGAGAGATCAGCCCCAGCATTTT	CASSSRVRDQPQHF
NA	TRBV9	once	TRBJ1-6	TGTGCCAGCAGCGTAGCTGAGCCACCCCTCCACTTT	CASSVAEPPLHF
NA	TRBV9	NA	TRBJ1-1	TGTGCCAGCAGCGTAGGCGTCAGTGTGAACACTGAAGCTTTCTTT	CASSVGVSVNTEAFF
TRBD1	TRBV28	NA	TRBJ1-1	TGTGCCAGCAGTTTTCCAGGGGGCAGAAGAGCTTTCTTT	CASSFPGGRRAFF
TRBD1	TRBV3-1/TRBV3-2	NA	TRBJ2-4	TGTGCCAGCAGCCTGGGACAGGTTGGCATTCAGTACTTC	CASSLGQVGIQYF
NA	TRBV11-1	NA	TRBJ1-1	TGTGCCAGCAGCCCCTCGCGGACTCCGATGAACACTGAAGCTTTCTTT	CASSPSRTPMNTEAFF
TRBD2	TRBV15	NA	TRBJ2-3	TGTGCCACCAGCAGAGATGGGCGGGGGGCCCGCACAGATACGCAGTATTTT	CATSRDGRGARTDTQYF
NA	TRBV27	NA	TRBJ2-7	TGTGCCAGCAGCCTGGCCGGGGGCCCTCAATACGAGCAGTACTTC	CASSLAGGPQYEQYF
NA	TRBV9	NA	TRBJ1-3	TGTGCCAGCAGCGTAGACTCGGGGTACTCTGGAAACACCATATATTTT	CASSVDSGYSGNTIYF
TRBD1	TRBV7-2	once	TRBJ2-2	TGTGCCAGCAGCTTCCCGACAGGGGTGAACACCGGGGAGCTGTTTTTT	CASSFPTGVNTGELFF
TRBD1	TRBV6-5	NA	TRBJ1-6	TGTGCCAGCAGCCCAGGACAGGGGAGCGGTTCACCCCTCCACTTT	CASSPGQGSGSPLHF
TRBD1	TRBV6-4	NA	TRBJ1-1	TGTGCCAGCAGTCAGGGGGCCTTCACTGAAGCTTTCTTT	CASSQGAFTEAFF
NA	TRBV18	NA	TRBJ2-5	TGTGCCAGCTCACCAAATCTGGCTGGAGGGCCTCTCTCGGAGACCCAGTACTTC	CASSPNLAGGPLSETQYF
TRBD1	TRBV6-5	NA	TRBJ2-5	TGTGCCAGCAGCCTGGACAGGGGGCGCGGGGAGACCCAGTACTTC	CASSLDRGRGETQYF
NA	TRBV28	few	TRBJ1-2	TGTGCCAGCAGTTTAGTTTCTAGCCAGAGCTTTAGCACCTTC	CASSLVSSQSFSTF
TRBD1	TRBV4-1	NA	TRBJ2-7	TGCGCCAGCAGCCTCCAGGGGGTGGACGAGCAGTACTTC	CASSLQGVDEQYF
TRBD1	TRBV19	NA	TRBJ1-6	TGTGCCAGTAGTGCTGACCGGGACAGGGGGCTTAATTCACCCCTCCACTTT	CASSADRDRGLNSPLHF
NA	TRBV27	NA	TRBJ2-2	TGTGCCAGCAGTTGGGGCGGGGAGCTGTTTTTT	CASSWGGELFF
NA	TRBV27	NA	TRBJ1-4	TGTGCCACCCCGCCCATAGTGGCTGCTTCTAGTGAAAAACTGTTTTTT	CATPPIVAASSEKLFF
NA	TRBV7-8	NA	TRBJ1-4	TGTGCCAGCAGCTTACCAGCACCTGTAGACACAGCAACTAATGAAAAACTGTTTTTT	CASSLPAPVDTATNEKLFF
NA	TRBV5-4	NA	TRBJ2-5	TGTGCCAGCAAAAGAGGAGACCGAGGGGCAGAGACCCAGTACTTC	CASKRGDRGAETQYF
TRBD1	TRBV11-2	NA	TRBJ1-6	TGTGCCAGCAGCTTAGCCGGACAGGATAATTCACCCCTCCACTTT	CASSLAGQDNSPLHF
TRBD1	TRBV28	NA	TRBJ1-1	TGTGCCAGCAGTTTATTAACAGGGGGCCTAAACACTGAAGCTTTCTTT	CASSLLTGGLNTEAFF
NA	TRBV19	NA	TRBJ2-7	TGTGCCAGTAGTCCTCGGGGCAGGGACGTTTACGAGCAGTACTTC	CASSPRGRDVYEQYF
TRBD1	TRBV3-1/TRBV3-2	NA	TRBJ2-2	TGTGCCAGCAGCCTGACAGGGTCGGGGGAGCTGTTTTTT	CASSLTGSGELFF
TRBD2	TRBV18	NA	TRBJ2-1	TGTGCCAGCTCACTGGTAGCGGGAGGGTACGACAATGAGCAGTTCTTC	CASSLVAGGYDNEQFF
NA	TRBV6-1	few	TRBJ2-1	TGTGCCAGCAGTGAAGCGGAGGTTTACAATGAGCAGTTCTTC	CASSEAEVYNEQFF
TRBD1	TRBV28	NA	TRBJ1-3	TGTGCCAGCACCCCTGGACAGGTCTACACCATATATTTT	CASTPGQVYTIYF
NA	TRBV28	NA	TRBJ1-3	TGTGCCAGCAGCGCCGACGGAACCTCTGGAAACACCATATATTTT	CASSADGTSGNTIYF
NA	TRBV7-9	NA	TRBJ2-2	TGTGCCAGCAGATCAGGGGCAGGGTTGAACACCGGGGAGCTGTTTTTT	CASRSGAGLNTGELFF
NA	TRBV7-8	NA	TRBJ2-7	TGTGCCAGCAGCCCCGCCCTCTACGAGCAGTACTTC	CASSPALYEQYF
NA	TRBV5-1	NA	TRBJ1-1	TGCGCCAGCAGCTTGGGGGACGCTAAGGAAGCTTTCTTT	CASSLGDAKEAFF
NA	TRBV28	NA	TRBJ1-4	TGTGCCAGCAGTTTAAATGAAAAACTGTTTTTT	CASSLNEKLFF
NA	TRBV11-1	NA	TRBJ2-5	TGTGCCAGCAGCTTTGGGAGCCTGATGGAGACCCAGTACTTC	CASSFGSLMETQYF
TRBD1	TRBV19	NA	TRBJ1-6	TGTGCCAGTAGTATGGGGACAGATAATTCACCCCTCCACTTT	CASSMGTDNSPLHF
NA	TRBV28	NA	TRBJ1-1	TGTGCCAGCAGTGAGCCGGGACATCGGGGAAACACTGAAGCTTTCTTT	CASSEPGHRGNTEAFF
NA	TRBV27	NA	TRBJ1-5	TGTGCCAGCAGTTTAAGCAGGGTAGATCAGCCCCAGCATTTT	CASSLSRVDQPQHF
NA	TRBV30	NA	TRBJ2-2	TGTGCCTGTCGGAGTCCACTACTCCTCGGGGAGCTGTTTTTT	CACRSPLLLGELFF
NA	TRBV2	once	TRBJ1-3	TGTGCCAGCAGCGGGGACACCTCTGGAAACACCATATATTTT	CASSGDTSGNTIYF